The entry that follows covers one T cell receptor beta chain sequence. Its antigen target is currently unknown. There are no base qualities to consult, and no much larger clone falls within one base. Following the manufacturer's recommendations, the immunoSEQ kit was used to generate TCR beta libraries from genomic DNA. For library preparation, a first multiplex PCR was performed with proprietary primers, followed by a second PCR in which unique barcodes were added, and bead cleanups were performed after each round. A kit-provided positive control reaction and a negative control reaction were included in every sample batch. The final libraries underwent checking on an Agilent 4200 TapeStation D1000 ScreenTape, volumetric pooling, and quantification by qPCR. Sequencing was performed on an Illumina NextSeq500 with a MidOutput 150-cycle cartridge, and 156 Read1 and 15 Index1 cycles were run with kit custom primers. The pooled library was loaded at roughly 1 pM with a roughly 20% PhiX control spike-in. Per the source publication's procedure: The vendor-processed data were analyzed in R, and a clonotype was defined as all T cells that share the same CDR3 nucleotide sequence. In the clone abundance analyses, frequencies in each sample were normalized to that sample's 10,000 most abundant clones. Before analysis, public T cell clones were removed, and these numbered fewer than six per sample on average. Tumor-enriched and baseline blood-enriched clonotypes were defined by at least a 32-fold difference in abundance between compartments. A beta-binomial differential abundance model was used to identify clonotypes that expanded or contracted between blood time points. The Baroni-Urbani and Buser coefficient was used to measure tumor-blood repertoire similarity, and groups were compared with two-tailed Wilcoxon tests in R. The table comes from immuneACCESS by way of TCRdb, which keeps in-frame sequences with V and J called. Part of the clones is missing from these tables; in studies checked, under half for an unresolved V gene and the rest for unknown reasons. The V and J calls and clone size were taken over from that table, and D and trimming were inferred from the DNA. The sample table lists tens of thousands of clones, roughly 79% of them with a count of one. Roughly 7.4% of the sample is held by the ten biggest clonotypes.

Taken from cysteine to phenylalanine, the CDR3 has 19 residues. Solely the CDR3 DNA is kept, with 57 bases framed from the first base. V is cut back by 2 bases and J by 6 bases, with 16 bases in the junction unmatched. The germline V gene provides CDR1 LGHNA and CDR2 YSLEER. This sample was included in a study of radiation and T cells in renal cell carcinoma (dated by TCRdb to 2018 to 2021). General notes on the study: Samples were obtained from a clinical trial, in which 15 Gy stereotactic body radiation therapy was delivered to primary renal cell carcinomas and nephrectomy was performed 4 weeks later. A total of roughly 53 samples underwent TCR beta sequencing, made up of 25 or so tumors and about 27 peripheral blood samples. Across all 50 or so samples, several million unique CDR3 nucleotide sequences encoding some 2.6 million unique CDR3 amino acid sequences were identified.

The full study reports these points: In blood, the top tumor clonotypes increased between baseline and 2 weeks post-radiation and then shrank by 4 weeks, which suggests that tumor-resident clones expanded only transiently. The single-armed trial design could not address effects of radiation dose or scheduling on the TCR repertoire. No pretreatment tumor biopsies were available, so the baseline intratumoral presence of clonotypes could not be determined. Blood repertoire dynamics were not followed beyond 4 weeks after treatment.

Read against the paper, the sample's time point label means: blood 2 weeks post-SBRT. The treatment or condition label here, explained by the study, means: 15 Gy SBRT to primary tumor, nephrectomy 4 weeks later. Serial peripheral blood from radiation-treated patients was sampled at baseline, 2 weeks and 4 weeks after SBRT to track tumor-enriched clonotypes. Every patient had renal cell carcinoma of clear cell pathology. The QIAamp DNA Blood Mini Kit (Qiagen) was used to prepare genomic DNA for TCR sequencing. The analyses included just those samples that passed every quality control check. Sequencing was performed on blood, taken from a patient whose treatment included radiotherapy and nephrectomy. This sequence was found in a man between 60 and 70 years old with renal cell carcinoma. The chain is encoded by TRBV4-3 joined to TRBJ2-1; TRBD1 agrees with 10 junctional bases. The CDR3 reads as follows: CASSQILGTGDSLLNEQFF. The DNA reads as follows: TGCGCCAGCAGCCAAATCCTTGGGACAGGGGATTCCCTCCTCAATGAGCAGTTCTTC.